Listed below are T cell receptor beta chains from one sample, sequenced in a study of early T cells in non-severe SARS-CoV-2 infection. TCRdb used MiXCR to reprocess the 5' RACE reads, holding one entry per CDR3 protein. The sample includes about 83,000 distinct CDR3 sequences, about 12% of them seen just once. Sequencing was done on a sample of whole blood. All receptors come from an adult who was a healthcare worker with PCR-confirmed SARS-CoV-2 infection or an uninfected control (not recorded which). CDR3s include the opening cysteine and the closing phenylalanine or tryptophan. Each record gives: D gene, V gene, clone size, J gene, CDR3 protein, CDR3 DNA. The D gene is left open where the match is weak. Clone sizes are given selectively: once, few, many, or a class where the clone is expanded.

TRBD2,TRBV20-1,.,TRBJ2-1,CSASETGTRAVNEQFF,TGCAGTGCTAGCGAAACCGGGACTAGAGCCGTCAATGAGCAGTTCTTC
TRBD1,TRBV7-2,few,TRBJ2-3,CASSLEETGGWTDTQYF,TGTGCCAGCAGCTTGGAGGAGACAGGGGGCTGGACAGATACGCAGTATTTT
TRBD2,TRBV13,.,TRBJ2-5,CASSFTGTSGQETQYF,TGTGCCAGCAGCTTTACCGGGACTAGCGGGCAAGAGACCCAGTACTTC
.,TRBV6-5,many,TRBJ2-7,CASSYGGEQYF,TGTGCCAGCAGTTACGGTGGCGAGCAGTACTTC
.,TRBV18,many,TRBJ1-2,CASSPQANYGYTF,TGTGCCAGCTCACCACAGGCGAACTATGGCTACACCTTC
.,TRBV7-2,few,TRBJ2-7,CASSLEGSSYEQYF,TGTGCCAGCAGCTTAGAGGGCAGCTCCTACGAGCAGTACTTC
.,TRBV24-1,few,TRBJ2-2,CATSDFWSNTGELFF,TGTGCCACCAGTGATTTTTGGAGCAACACCGGGGAGCTGTTTTTT
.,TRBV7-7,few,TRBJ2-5,CASSQNQETQYF,TGTGCTAGCAGCCAAAACCAAGAGACCCAGTACTTC
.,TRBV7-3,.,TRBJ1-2,CASSPRGGEGIYGYTF,TGTGCCAGCAGCCCCCGGGGAGGGGAAGGGATCTATGGCTACACCTTC
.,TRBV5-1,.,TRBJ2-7,CASSPIASGSYEQYF,TGCGCCAGCAGCCCAATCGCCAGCGGCTCCTACGAGCAGTACTTC
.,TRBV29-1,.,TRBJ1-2,CSGGGTRQSGYTF,TGCAGCGGCGGGGGGACTAGACAGTCAGGCTACACCTTC
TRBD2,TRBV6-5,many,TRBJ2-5,CASSRTSGRETQYF,TGTGCCAGCAGCCGGACTAGCGGGAGAGAGACCCAGTACTTC
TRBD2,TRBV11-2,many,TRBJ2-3,CASSLEAGGFGTDTQYF,TGTGCCAGCAGCTTAGAAGCGGGGGGCTTTGGCACAGATACGCAGTATTTT
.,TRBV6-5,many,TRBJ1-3,CASSPMGAGGNTIYF,TGTGCCAGCAGCCCGATGGGGGCTGGTGGAAACACCATATATTTT
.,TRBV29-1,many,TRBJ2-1,CSVPLTGRTNEQFF,TGCAGCGTCCCCCTGACGGGGAGAACCAATGAGCAGTTCTTC
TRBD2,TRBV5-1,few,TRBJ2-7,CASSGTGTSGRETYEQYF,TGCGCCAGCAGCGGAACGGGGACTAGCGGGAGGGAAACCTACGAGCAGTACTTC
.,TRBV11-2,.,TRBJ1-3,CASSTGTRSNTIYF,TGTGCCAGCAGCACCGGGACAAGGAGTAACACCATATATTTT
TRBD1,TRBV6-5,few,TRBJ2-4,CASSKTGLAKNIQYF,TGTGCCAGCAGTAAGACAGGGTTAGCCAAAAACATTCAGTACTTC
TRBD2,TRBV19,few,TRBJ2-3,CASTGGLAGGLDTQYF,TGTGCCAGTACCGGTGGACTAGCGGGAGGTCTAGATACGCAGTATTTT
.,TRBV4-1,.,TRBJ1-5,CASSPEDRPNQPQHF,TGCGCCAGCAGCCCCGAGGACAGACCAAATCAGCCCCAGCATTTT
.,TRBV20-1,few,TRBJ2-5,CSARDSGSQETQYF,TGCAGTGCTAGAGATTCCGGCAGCCAAGAGACCCAGTACTTC
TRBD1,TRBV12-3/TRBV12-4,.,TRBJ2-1,CASSFEQGSYNEQFF,TGTGCCAGCAGTTTCGAACAGGGGTCCTACAATGAGCAGTTCTTC